Shown below are 5 T cell receptor beta chains from a single sample sequenced in a study of cytomegalovirus exposure and HLA in healthy donors. The PCR had 60 Vbeta and 13 Jbeta primers. Some clones are missing from TCRdb's copy, which holds only in-frame ones; the method was immunoSEQ multiplex PCR. The repertoire holds 60,000 to 90,000 clones, with about 70% as singletons. Sequenced sample: PBMCs. These receptors were collected from a man in his forties or fifties in good health and CMV-seropositive.

V gene TRBV6-6 combines with J gene TRBJ2-5; perhaps TRBD1 as D (7 bases). V lost 6 bases and J 2 bases, leaving 13 bases between the germline ends. CDR3 length equals 14 residues. Per germline, CDR1 MNHNY and CDR2 SVGAGI (reference sequence). CDR3 sequence: CASSDQGGQETQYF. The DNA for the CDR3 is TGTGCCAGCAGCGACCAGGGGGGACAAGAGACCCAGTACTTC.

The chain links TRBV28 to TRBJ2-7; TRBD2 matches 14 bases. The CDR3 is 19 residues long. J gave up 2 bases and V 3 bases, and 12 bases lay outside the gene matches. CDR1 and CDR2 (germline): MDHEN, SYDVKM. This chain's CDR3 is CASSFSGTSGRFLPYEQYF. CDR3 nucleotides: TGTGCCAGCAGTTTTTCCGGGACTAGCGGGAGATTCTTACCCTACGAGCAGTACTTC. Supplemented by reference TRBV28 and TRBJ2-7, the full variable domain reads DVKVTQSSRYLVKRTGEKVFLECVQDMDHENMFWYRQDPGLGLRLIYFSYDVKMKEKGDIPEGYSVSREKKERFSLILESASTNQTSMYLCASSFSGTSGRFLPYEQYFGPGTRLTVT.

V gene TRBV19 combines with J gene TRBJ1-5, with TRBD1 matching over 8 bases. J was trimmed by 6 bases and V by 6 bases; bases with no gene match: 13. The germline gives CDR1 LNHDA, CDR2 SQIVND (reference sequence). This CDR3 contains 16 residues. The CDR3 bases are TGTGCCAGTAGGCCCCCTGGGGCAGGGGGCGGTCAGCCCCAGCATTTT. Translation: CASRPPGAGGGQPQHF. Complete variable domain (other parts from reference TRBV19 and TRBJ1-5): DGGITQSPKYLFRKEGQNVTLSCEQNLNHDAMYWYRQDPGQGLRLIYYSQIVNDFQKGDIAEGYSVSREKKESFPLTVTSAQKNPTAFYLCASRPPGAGGGQPQHFGDGTRLSIL.

The J gene is TRBJ1-1, the V gene TRBV18, with 8 bases aligning to TRBD1. V gave up 3 bases and J gave up 5 bases; unmatched junction bases: 14. CDR1 KGHSH and CDR2 LQKENI come from the germline V gene. The CDR3 is 17 amino acids. CDR3 region: CASSPSNPQGARTEAFF. CDR3 in DNA: TGTGCCAGCTCACCTAGTAACCCCCAGGGGGCGAGGACTGAAGCTTTCTTT.

J is TRBJ2-1 and V is TRBV19; a weak D match, TRBD2 (6 bases). Trimming removed 0 bases from V and 6 bases from J, with 15 bases in between. This CDR3 comprises 16 residues. Germline-derived CDR1 and CDR2 are LNHDA and SQIVND (reference sequence). The CDR3 loop is CASSIDRAGTLNEQFF. CDR3 in DNA: TGTGCCAGTAGTATAGATCGGGCGGGGACCCTCAATGAGCAGTTCTTC. Complete variable domain (other parts from reference TRBV19 and TRBJ2-1): DGGITQSPKYLFRKEGQNVTLSCEQNLNHDAMYWYRQDPGQGLRLIYYSQIVNDFQKGDIAEGYSVSREKKESFPLTVTSAQKNPTAFYLCASSIDRAGTLNEQFFGPGTRLTVL.